The rows below give T cell receptor beta chains drawn from one sample of a study of CD4 T cells in relation to SARS-CoV-2 and coronaviruses. Sequencing was performed with immunoSEQ multiplex PCR; in TCRdb, only in-frame clones are kept and a portion is missing. The top ten clones hold over 2% of a sample with some 11,000 clones, about 90% of them seen once. What was sequenced was naive CD4+ T cells from PBMCs. The source of these receptors is an adult with COVID-19. Each CDR3 is given without its conserved first and last residue. Fields, in order: V gene, J gene, CDR3 protein.

TRBV2	TRBJ1-5	ASRTGTGGSQPQH
TRBV7-6	TRBJ2-5	ASSFRGGETQY
TRBV7-2	TRBJ2-2	ASRRGAPNTGELF
TRBV3-1/TRBV3-2	TRBJ1-5	ASSLSPGTLEGQPQH
TRBV18	TRBJ2-2	ASSPLQGVGELF
TRBV19	TRBJ1-2	ASSTSGTGNYGYT
TRBV5-1	TRBJ1-1	ASRPPDRGDTEAF
TRBV28	TRBJ2-6	ASSPQVPGANVLT
TRBV4-3	TRBJ1-5	ASSQELGSAQH
TRBV6-4	TRBJ2-5	ASSPGQGSETQY
TRBV6-5	TRBJ1-4	ASSPKGLGGGKLF
TRBV5-1	TRBJ2-2	ASSLDWRGANTGELF
TRBV5-4	TRBJ2-2	ASSLVGGNTGELF
TRBV6-2/TRBV6-3	TRBJ2-3	ASSPVGGARDTQY
TRBV6-5	TRBJ1-4	ASNNRGINEKLF
TRBV27	TRBJ2-3	ASSLGSTDTQY
TRBV10-3	TRBJ2-3	AISSTLTSGGHTDTQY
TRBV6-1	TRBJ1-2	ASSGVFGRHPTNYGYT
TRBV11-1	TRBJ2-3	ASSTATDTQY
TRBV6-4	TRBJ1-1	ASSPIGGPWLMDTEAF
TRBV6-5	TRBJ1-5	ASSYSMSQPQH
TRBV27	TRBJ1-3	AIHRVLYSGNTIY
TRBV24-1	TRBJ2-7	ATSDPRGEQY
TRBV6-2/TRBV6-3	TRBJ1-1	ASSYAGRKAF
TRBV4-1	TRBJ2-7	ASSSFFHVPSSYEQY
TRBV5-1	TRBJ2-7	ASSLGRQGPNEQY
TRBV24-1	TRBJ2-3	ATSDRVQSDTQY
TRBV14	TRBJ1-6	ASSPSRGQFNSPLH
TRBV2	TRBJ1-2	ASSEAQANYGYT
TRBV7-2	TRBJ2-3	ASSRSAFGGGGTQY
TRBV19	TRBJ1-2	ASSRVNYGYT
TRBV7-2	TRBJ2-3	ASSLESGTDTQY
TRBV6-5	TRBJ1-1	ASSLFGTVNTEAF
TRBV2	TRBJ2-2	ASSPGTGGFGELF
TRBV5-1	TRBJ1-5	ASSLAGDRGEPQH
TRBV7-2	TRBJ1-5	ASSPVPSNQPQH
TRBV6-5	TRBJ2-7	ASRDWGGGEQY
TRBV28	TRBJ2-1	ASSPGTGSSGGSYNEQF
TRBV27	TRBJ2-2	ASTSGGADTGELF
TRBV4-3	TRBJ2-1	ASSQDIAGGSYLNEQF
TRBV5-8	TRBJ1-5	ASSPRTGNGQPQH
TRBV5-4	TRBJ2-5	ASSLATRVETQY
TRBV2	TRBJ1-2	ASSEVGRPDYGYT
TRBV9	TRBJ1-1	ASSSRGGTGNTEAF
TRBV18	TRBJ2-3	ASSELGTGRNTQY
TRBV5-1	TRBJ2-7	ASTFDGGSSYEQY
TRBV5-1	TRBJ2-5	ASSLGQGVETQY
TRBV12-3/TRBV12-4	TRBJ1-5	ASSQTGAEAQH
TRBV9	TRBJ2-7	ASSPGTVQSEQY
TRBV5-4	TRBJ2-3	ASGRERGGYTDTQY
TRBV20-1	TRBJ2-3	SASGGDTQY
TRBV12-3/TRBV12-4	TRBJ2-7	ASSFRNYEQY